This TCR beta chain came from a study of T cell responses to AZD1222 COVID-19 vaccine. Study-wide results and caveats: Clonal diversity was possibly underestimated, and the donors were mostly white British, with more females. Baseline seropositivity characterized only a handful of AZD1222 recipients.

CDR1 and CDR2 (germline): SGHDT, YYEEEE. The CDR3 runs 15 residues. Trimming pared 4 bases from V and 1 base from J, leaving 12 bases between. Concerning this clone itself: The antigen is not known.

Profiling relied on immunoSEQ multiplex PCR, and the TCRdb table lists in-frame clones only, not all of them. Here the sample spans under 170,000 clones, approximately 94% being singletons. Sequencing was performed on peripheral blood, taken on day 0 of AZD1222 vaccination. The TCR was taken from an adult in good health. This chain joins TRBV5-6 and TRBJ2-1; D is uncertain. The CDR3 loop is CASSVAVVSYNEQFF. Written as DNA, the CDR3 is TGTGCCAGCAGCGTTGCAGTTGTTTCCTACAATGAGCAGTTCTTC.